This is a list of T cell receptor beta chains from one sample in a study of cytomegalovirus exposure and HLA in healthy donors. The table came from immunoSEQ multiplex PCR; TCRdb's copy has only in-frame clones and leaves some out. The sample contains over 60,000 clones, about three quarters of which appear only once. Material for sequencing was PBMCs. The receptor source for this set is a young man in good health and CMV-seronegative. Each CDR3 is given with its conserved first and last residue. A D gene is named only where the DNA matches it firmly. Rows may omit the clone size; those that give it use once, few, many or a size class.

d_gene | abundance | len | j_gene | v_gene | CDR3nt | CDR3aa
TRBD1 | - | 15 | TRBJ1-2 | TRBV7-2 | TGTGCCAGCAGCTTCCCCCAGGGGGCGAACTATGGCTACACCTTC | CASSFPQGANYGYTF
TRBD2 | once | 15 | TRBJ2-5 | TRBV2 | TGTGCCAGCAGTCCTACTAGCGGGGGCCAAGAGACCCAGTACTTC | CASSPTSGGQETQYF
TRBD1 | - | 14 | TRBJ1-3 | TRBV4-2 | TGTGCCAGCAGCCCCGGACAGGGGCGAAACACCATATATTTT | CASSPGQGRNTIYF
- | few | 14 | TRBJ1-5 | TRBV7-2 | TGTGCCAGCAGCTTATCAGGGGGCAATCAGCCCCAGCATTTT | CASSLSGGNQPQHF
- | - | 15 | TRBJ2-3 | TRBV18 | TGTGCCAGCTCACCCCAGTTACTAACCTTGAATACGCAGTATTTT | CASSPQLLTLNTQYF
TRBD1 | - | 15 | TRBJ2-7 | TRBV18 | TGTGCCAGCTCAGGGTCGACAGGGCAGCCCTACGAGCAGTACTTC | CASSGSTGQPYEQYF
- | - | 14 | TRBJ1-2 | TRBV27 | TGTGCCAGCAGTTTATGGGGGGGGGACTATGGCTACACCTTC | CASSLWGGDYGYTF
TRBD2 | few | 16 | TRBJ2-5 | TRBV5-4 | TGTGCCAGCAGCTACCAGAGCGGGGGGGCAAGGGAGACCCAGTACTTC | CASSYQSGGARETQYF
- | - | 16 | TRBJ2-6 | TRBV25-1 | TGTGCCAGCAGTGAATATATCGGGGCTGGGGCCAACGTCCTGACTTTC | CASSEYIGAGANVLTF
- | - | 12 | TRBJ2-7 | TRBV28 | TGTGCCAGCAGCTCGCTAGGTCAGGGATACTACTTC | CASSSLGQGYYF
TRBD1 | - | 17 | TRBJ2-2 | TRBV28 | TGTGCCAGCAGTTTCTGGACAGGGGGCGCGAGCACCGGGGAGCTGTTTTTT | CASSFWTGGASTGELFF
TRBD1 | once | 13 | TRBJ1-2 | TRBV30 | TGTGCCTGGAGTGCCGGGACAGGGCCTGGCTACACCTTC | CAWSAGTGPGYTF
- | - | 14 | TRBJ2-2 | TRBV6-4 | TGTGCCAGCAGAGGACACAGGAACACCGGGGAGCTGTTTTTT | CASRGHRNTGELFF
TRBD1 | - | 14 | TRBJ1-6 | TRBV4-3 | TGCGCCAGCAGAGATGGGACAGTGGGTTCACCCCTCCACTTT | CASRDGTVGSPLHF
- | - | 13 | TRBJ2-1 | TRBV11-3 | TGTGCCAGCAGCCTCCGCGGGCCGGATGAGCAGTTCTTC | CASSLRGPDEQFF
- | few | 15 | TRBJ1-5 | TRBV7-2 | TGTGCCAGCAGTACTCAGGGGTTGACATATCAGCCCCAGCATTTT | CASSTQGLTYQPQHF
TRBD2 | - | 16 | TRBJ2-3 | TRBV9 | TGTGCCAGCAGCGTAAACGCGGGGGGCCGGGGAGATACGCAGTATTTT | CASSVNAGGRGDTQYF
- | - | 16 | TRBJ2-3 | TRBV5-8 | TGTGCCAGCAGCCTGGAGTCGGGTCCTAGCACAGATACGCAGTATTTT | CASSLESGPSTDTQYF
TRBD1 | - | 15 | TRBJ1-4 | TRBV5-1 | TGCGCCAGCAGCTTGGGACAGGGGGGAGGTGAAAAACTGTTTTTT | CASSLGQGGGEKLFF
- | - | 13 | TRBJ1-1 | TRBV6-5 | TGTGCCAGCAGTCTCCTACAGGACACTGAAGCTTTCTTT | CASSLLQDTEAFF
- | - | 14 | TRBJ1-5 | TRBV28 | TGTGCCAGCAGTTCCACTCCTAGCAATCAGCCCCAGCATTTT | CASSSTPSNQPQHF
TRBD1 | - | 19 | TRBJ2-2 | TRBV4-3 | TGCGCCAGCAGCCACAGAACAGGACAGGGGGTACCTAACACCGGGGAGCTGTTTTTT | CASSHRTGQGVPNTGELFF
TRBD2 | - | 11 | TRBJ2-1 | TRBV6-5 | TGTGCCAGCAGGACGGGGGGAGAGCAGTTCTTC | CASRTGGEQFF
TRBD1 | - | 14 | TRBJ2-7 | TRBV6-1 | TGTGCCAGCACCGAAGGGGGACAGGGACGCGAGCAGTACTTC | CASTEGGQGREQYF
- | - | 16 | TRBJ2-5 | TRBV15 | TGTGCCACCAGCAGAGATCGTGTGGTGGTCGGGGAGACCCAGTACTTC | CATSRDRVVVGETQYF
- | - | 17 | TRBJ2-3 | TRBV7-3 | TGTGCCAGCAGCTTCGGGGTCAGGGGCGGGAGCACAGATACGCAGTATTTT | CASSFGVRGGSTDTQYF
- | - | 17 | TRBJ2-2 | TRBV19 | TGTGCCAGTAGCAACCCCCAAGCGGGCGGACCAGTAGGGGAGCTGTTTTTT | CASSNPQAGGPVGELFF
TRBD1 | - | 15 | TRBJ1-2 | TRBV6-5 | TGTGCCAGCAGTCTATTACAGGGGGCCAGCTATGGCTACACCTTC | CASSLLQGASYGYTF
TRBD2 | - | 19 | TRBJ2-3 | TRBV29-1 | TGCAGCGTTGAAGTTCAGGTCGAGCGGGGGGCAGGGAGCACAGATACGCAGTATTTT | CSVEVQVERGAGSTDTQYF
- | - | 14 | TRBJ2-3 | TRBV5-4 | TGTGCCAGCAGCCCGAGCTGGAGCACAGATACGCAGTATTTT | CASSPSWSTDTQYF
- | - | 13 | TRBJ1-6 | TRBV5-4 | TGTGCCAGCAGCAGTCCGGGGAATTCACCCCTCCACTTT | CASSSPGNSPLHF
- | - | 13 | TRBJ2-4 | TRBV5-1 | TGCGCCAGCAGCTTGGAGGCGGATGACATTCAGTACTTC | CASSLEADDIQYF
TRBD1 | - | 15 | TRBJ1-1 | TRBV9 | TGTGCCAGCTCCCCCCTTGGAGGGGGCAACACTGAAGCTTTCTTT | CASSPLGGGNTEAFF
TRBD1 | once | 15 | TRBJ1-1 | TRBV6-5 | TGTGCCAGCAGTTACAGTCGGACAGGCTCCACTGAAGCTTTCTTT | CASSYSRTGSTEAFF
- | few | 14 | TRBJ1-1 | TRBV7-8 | TGTGCCAGCAGCTTAGTCGACACAAACACTGAAGCTTTCTTT | CASSLVDTNTEAFF
TRBD1 | - | 14 | TRBJ1-1 | TRBV19 | TGTGCCAGTAGTTCGGGACAGGGTAACACTGAAGCTTTCTTT | CASSSGQGNTEAFF
- | - | 13 | TRBJ1-2 | TRBV5-4 | TGTGCCAGCAGAGAGGACATCCACTATGGCTACACCTTC | CASREDIHYGYTF
TRBD1 | few | 14 | TRBJ2-5 | TRBV5-5 | TGTGCCAGCAGCTACCAGGGGGCATGGGAGACCCAGTACTTC | CASSYQGAWETQYF
- | - | 18 | TRBJ1-3 | TRBV7-8 | TGTGCCAGCAGCTTAGGAGGCGGACACACGAGCTCTGGAAACACCATATATTTT | CASSLGGGHTSSGNTIYF
- | - | 14 | TRBJ1-6 | TRBV15 | TGTGCCACCAGCAGAGATTCGGGGTCGAGCCCCCTCCACTTT | CATSRDSGSSPLHF
TRBD2 | - | 16 | TRBJ2-3 | TRBV9 | TGTGCCAGCAGCGTAGTAGGGCTAGCGGCCACAGATACGCAGTATTTT | CASSVVGLAATDTQYF
TRBD1 | - | 14 | TRBJ1-2 | TRBV19 | TGTGCCAGTAGTATAGATCTGACAGGGAGTGGCTACACCTTC | CASSIDLTGSGYTF
- | - | 16 | TRBJ2-2 | TRBV11-2 | TGTGCCAGCAGCTTAGGACGACTACAGGGAACCGGGGAGCTGTTTTTT | CASSLGRLQGTGELFF
TRBD1 | - | 18 | TRBJ2-2 | TRBV19 | TGTGCCAGTAGTATAGATTTTTCGACAGGGTCTAACACCGGGGAGCTGTTTTTT | CASSIDFSTGSNTGELFF
- | - | 17 | TRBJ2-5 | TRBV7-8 | TGTGCCAGCAGCTTATACCGGGCTAGCCTTATAGAAGAGACCCAGTACTTC | CASSLYRASLIEETQYF